The next 16 T cell receptor beta chains were all read from a single sample in a study of blood T cells in healthy people across ages. A sample-barcoded 5' primer and a J-beta primer mix were used in a second PCR of roughly 6 to 11 cycles. TCRdb recomputed calls from the 5' RACE reads with MiXCR, one row per CDR3 protein. The data contain roughly 1,300,000 distinct CDR3 sequences, around 59% of them singletons. Sequencing input: blood. The receptors stem from a man in his late teens or twenties in good health.

This chain uses TRBV9 with TRBJ2-3, with a weak D call TRBD2 (7 bases). The CDR3 length is 16 residues. Trimming pared 4 bases from V and 5 bases from J, leaving 20 bases between. The germline V gene has CDR1 SGDLS and CDR2 YYNGEE. The CDR3 DNA follows: TGTGCCAGCAGCACCACACTGGGGGGGACACAAGATACGCAGTATTTT. Translating gives CASSTTLGGTQDTQYF.

This clonotype was observed a handful of times. The V call is TRBV6-6, the J call TRBJ2-5, with TRBD2 matching over 9 bases. J was trimmed by 5 bases and V by 6 bases; bases with no gene match: 7. Germline CDR1 reads MNHNY; CDR2 reads SVGAGI (reference sequence). CDR3 size: 14 residues. CDR3 in DNA: TGTGCCAGCAGAAGAAGGACTAGCGCGGAGACCCAGTACTTC. Its translation is CASRRRTSAETQYF.

The chain is built from TRBV12-3 or TRBV12-4 and TRBJ2-1, with TRBD1 identical over 7 bases. The CDR3 length is 16 residues. V lost 5 bases, J lost 4 bases, and 11 bases stayed unmatched. The DNA of the CDR3 is TGTGCCAGCAGTGCGCCGGTACAGGGGTCATACAATGAGCAGTTCTTC. Protein sequence: CASSAPVQGSYNEQFF.

This clonotype was found a few times. This chain joins TRBV29-1 and TRBJ2-7, with unresolved D. The CDR3 sequence is 12 residues long. With 6 bases removed from V and 2 bases from J, the gap between germline ends came to 11 bases. Germline CDR1 reads SQVTM; CDR2 reads ANQGSEA. CDR3 in DNA: TGCAGCGTAGAGACGGAAGCCTACGAGCAGTACTTC. Protein sequence: CSVETEAYEQYF.

The chain has TRBV20-1 and TRBJ2-5; the D is unclear. The end of the DNA aligns better with TRBJ2-7, so the J call may be wrong. CDR3 length equals 13 residues. In germline, CDR1 is DFQATT, CDR2 SNEGSKA (reference sequence). CDR3 residues: CSASRGSTYEQYF. Written as DNA, the CDR3 is TGCAGTGCTAGTCGAGGTTCTACCTACGAGCAGTACTTC.

The chain carries TRBV7-2 and TRBJ2-1; 11 nucleotides agree with TRBD2. Gene TRBJ2-7 matches the end of the DNA better, so the J call may be wrong. The length of the CDR3 is 15 residues. Germline CDR1 is SGHTA and CDR2 is FQGNSA. In DNA, the CDR3 is TGTGCCAGCAGCCCGACTAGCGGGGATCACAATGAGCAGTACTTC. Its protein is CASSPTSGDHNEQYF.

This clonotype was seen just once. The germline gene is not matched at one end of the junction; a read error may be the cause. The J gene is TRBJ1-5, the V gene TRBV12-3 or TRBV12-4; 8 bases are a match to TRBD1. This CDR3 spans 15 amino acids. CDR3 sequence: CASSLGRGLNPPQHF. CDR3 sequence (DNA): TGTGCCAGCAGTTTAGGCAGGGGGCTCAATCCGCCCCAGCATTTT.

CDR3 in DNA: TGTGCCAGCAGTTTAGGCGGTCTTCGTGATACGCAGTATTTT. Encoded protein: CASSLGGLRDTQYF. The V call is TRBV12-3 or TRBV12-4, the J call TRBJ2-3; D is unresolved. The CDR3 length is 14 residues. Trimming cost V 1 base and J 6 bases, with 11 bases left between them.

This clonotype was observed a few times. This chain links TRBV5-1 with TRBJ1-4; D is unclear. V shed 0 bases and J shed 1 base, with 10 bases lying between them. This CDR3 contains 16 residues. CDR1 is SGHRS, CDR2 YFSETQ, per germline. In DNA form, the CDR3 reads TGCGCCAGCAGCTTGGGCCGGGTTGTAACTAATGAAAAACTGTTTTTT. It is translated as CASSLGRVVTNEKLFF.

The chain links TRBV7-2 to TRBJ1-2; 7 bases match TRBD1. The germline V gene has CDR1 SGHTA and CDR2 FQGNSA. The CDR3 has 14 amino acids. The V segment lost 5 bases and the J segment 4 bases; nucleotides outside the gene matches: 7. This CDR3 reads CASSARTGGYGYTF. Written as DNA, the CDR3 is TGTGCCAGCAGCGCCAGGACAGGAGGCTATGGCTACACCTTC. The full variable domain, rest sourced from reference TRBV7-2 and TRBJ1-2, is GAGVSQSPSNKVTEKGKDVELRCDPISGHTALYWYRQSLGQGLEFLIYFQGNSAPDKSGLPSDRFSAERTGGSVSTLTIQRTQQEDSAVYLCASSARTGGYGYTFGSGTRLTVV.

This chain connects TRBV7-2 to TRBJ1-2; 9 bases are shared with TRBD1. The CDR3 loop spans 14 amino acids. CDR1 and CDR2 (germline): SGHTA, FQGNSA. V trimming: 4 bases; J trimming: 8 bases; junction bases outside the gene matches: 8. CDR3 sequence: CASSSIQGARGYTF. CDR3 coding DNA: TGTGCCAGCAGCTCGATACAGGGGGCGCGCGGCTACACCTTC.

The table lists this clonotype with a few counts. The J gene is TRBJ2-5, the V gene TRBV7-9, with 8 bases matching TRBD1. J was trimmed by 5 bases and V by 5 bases; bases with no gene match: 10. The CDR3 loop spans 15 amino acids. Germline V CDR1 and CDR2: SEHNR, FQNEAQ (reference sequence). The DNA of the CDR3 is TGTGCCAGCAGCCCCCTGGACAGGGCAGAGGAGACCCAGTACTTC. Its protein product is CASSPLDRAEETQYF.

V and J are TRBV6-1 and TRBJ2-1; D may be TRBD1 (6 bases). CDR1 is MNHNS, CDR2 SASEGT, per germline. V was pared by 6 bases and J by 10 bases, with 28 bases between. This CDR3 spans 17 amino acids. CDR3 bases: TGTGCCAGCAGACCAAAGATCACGGGACACGGAGACTACGAGCAGTTCTTC. Amino acids: CASRPKITGHGDYEQFF.

The chain links TRBV12-3 or TRBV12-4 to TRBJ1-2; TRBD1 might be the D (5 bases). CDR3 length equals 15 residues. Trimming removed 6 bases at V and 3 bases at J, with 17 bases between. The DNA of the CDR3 is TGTGCCAGCAGCTACAGCGGGGGGGGTGACTATGGCTACACCTTC. It is translated as CASSYSGGGDYGYTF.

The rearrangement uses TRBV7-2 and TRBJ2-5, with D unresolved. The DNA end lines up better with TRBJ2-7; the J call may be wrong. This CDR3 contains 15 residues. CDR1 and CDR2 (germline): SGHTA, FQGNSA. The CDR3 loop is CASSLDRTDTREQYF. CDR3 DNA sequence: TGTGCCAGCAGCTTGGACCGGACGGATACCCGCGAGCAGTACTTC.

The chain links TRBV20-1 to TRBJ1-5; D may be TRBD1 (6 bases). V dropped 4 bases and J dropped 7 bases, with 20 bases sitting between them. Germline CDR1 and CDR2: DFQATT and SNEGSKA (reference sequence). This CDR3 is 15 amino acids long. DNA for the CDR3: TGCAGTGCTAAAGTCAGGGGCTTCCAAGGGCAGCCCCAGCATTTT. Translation gives CSAKVRGFQGQPQHF.